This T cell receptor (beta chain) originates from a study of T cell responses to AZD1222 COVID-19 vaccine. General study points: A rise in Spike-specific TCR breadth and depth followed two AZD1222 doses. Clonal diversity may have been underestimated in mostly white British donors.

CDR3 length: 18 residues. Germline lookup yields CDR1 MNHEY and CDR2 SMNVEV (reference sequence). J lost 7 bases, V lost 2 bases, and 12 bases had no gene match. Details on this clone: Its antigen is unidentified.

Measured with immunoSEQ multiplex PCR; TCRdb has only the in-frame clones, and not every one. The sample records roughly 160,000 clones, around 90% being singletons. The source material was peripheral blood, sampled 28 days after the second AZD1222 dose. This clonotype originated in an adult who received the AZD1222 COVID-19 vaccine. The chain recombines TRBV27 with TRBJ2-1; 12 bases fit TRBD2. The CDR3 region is CASSLVSSGRAFGNEQFF. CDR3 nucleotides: TGTGCCAGCAGTTTAGTGTCTAGCGGGAGGGCCTTTGGGAATGAGCAGTTCTTC.